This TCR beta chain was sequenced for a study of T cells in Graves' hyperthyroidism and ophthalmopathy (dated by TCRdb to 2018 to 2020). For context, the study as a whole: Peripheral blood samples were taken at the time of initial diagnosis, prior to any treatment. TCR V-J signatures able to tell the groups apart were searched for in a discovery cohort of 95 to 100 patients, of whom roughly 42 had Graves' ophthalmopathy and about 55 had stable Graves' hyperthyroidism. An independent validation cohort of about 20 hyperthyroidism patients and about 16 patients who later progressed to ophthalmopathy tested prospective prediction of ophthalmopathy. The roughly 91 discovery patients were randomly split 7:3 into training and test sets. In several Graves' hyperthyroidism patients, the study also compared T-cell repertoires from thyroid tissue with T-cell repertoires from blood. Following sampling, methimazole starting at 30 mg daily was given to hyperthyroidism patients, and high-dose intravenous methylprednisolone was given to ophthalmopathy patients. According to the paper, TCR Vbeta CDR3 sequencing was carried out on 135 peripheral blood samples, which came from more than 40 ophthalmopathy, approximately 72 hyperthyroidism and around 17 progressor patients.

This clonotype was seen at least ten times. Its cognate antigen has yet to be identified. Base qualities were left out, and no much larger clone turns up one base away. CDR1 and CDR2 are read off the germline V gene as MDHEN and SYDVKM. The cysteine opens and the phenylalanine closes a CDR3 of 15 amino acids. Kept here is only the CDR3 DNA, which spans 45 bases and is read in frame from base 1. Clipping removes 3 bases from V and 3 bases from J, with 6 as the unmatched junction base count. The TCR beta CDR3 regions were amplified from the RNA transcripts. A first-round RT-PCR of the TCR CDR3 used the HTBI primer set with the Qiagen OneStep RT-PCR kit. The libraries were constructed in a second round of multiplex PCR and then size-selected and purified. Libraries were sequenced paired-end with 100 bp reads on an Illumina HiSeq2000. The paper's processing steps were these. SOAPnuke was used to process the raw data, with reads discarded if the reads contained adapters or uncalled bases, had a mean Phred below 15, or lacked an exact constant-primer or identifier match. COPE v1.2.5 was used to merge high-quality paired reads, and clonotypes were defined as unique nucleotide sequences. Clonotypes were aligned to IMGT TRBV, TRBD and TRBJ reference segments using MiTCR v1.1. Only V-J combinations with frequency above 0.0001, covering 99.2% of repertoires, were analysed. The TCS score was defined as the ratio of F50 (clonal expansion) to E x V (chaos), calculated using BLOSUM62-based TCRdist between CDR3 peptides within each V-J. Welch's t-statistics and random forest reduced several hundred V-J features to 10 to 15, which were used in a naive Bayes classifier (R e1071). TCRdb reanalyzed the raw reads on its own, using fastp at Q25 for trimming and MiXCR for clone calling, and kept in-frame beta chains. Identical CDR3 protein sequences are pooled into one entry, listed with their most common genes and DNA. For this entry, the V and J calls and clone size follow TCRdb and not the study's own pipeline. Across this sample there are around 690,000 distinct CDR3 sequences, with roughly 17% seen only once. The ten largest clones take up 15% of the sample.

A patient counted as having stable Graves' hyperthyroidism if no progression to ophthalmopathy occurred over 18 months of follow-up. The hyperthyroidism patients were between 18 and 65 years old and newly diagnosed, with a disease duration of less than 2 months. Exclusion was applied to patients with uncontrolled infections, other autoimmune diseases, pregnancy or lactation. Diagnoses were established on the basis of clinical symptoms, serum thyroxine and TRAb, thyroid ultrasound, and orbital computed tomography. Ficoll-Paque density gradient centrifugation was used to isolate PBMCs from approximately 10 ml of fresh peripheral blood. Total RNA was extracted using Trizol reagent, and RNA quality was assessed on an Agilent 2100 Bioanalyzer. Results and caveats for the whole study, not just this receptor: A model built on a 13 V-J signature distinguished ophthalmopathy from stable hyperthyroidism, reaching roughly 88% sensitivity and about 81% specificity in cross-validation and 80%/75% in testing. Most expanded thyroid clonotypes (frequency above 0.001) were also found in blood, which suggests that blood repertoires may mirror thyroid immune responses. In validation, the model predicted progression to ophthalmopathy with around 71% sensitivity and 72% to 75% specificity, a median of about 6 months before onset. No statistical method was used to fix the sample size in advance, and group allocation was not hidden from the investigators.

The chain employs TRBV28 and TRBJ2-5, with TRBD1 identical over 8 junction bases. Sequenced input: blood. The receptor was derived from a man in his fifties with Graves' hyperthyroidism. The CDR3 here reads CASSLLDREKETQYF. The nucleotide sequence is TGTGCCAGCAGTTTGTTGGACAGGGAAAAAGAGACCCAGTACTTC. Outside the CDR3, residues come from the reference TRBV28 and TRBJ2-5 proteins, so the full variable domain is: DVKVTQSSRYLVKRTGEKVFLECVQDMDHENMFWYRQDPGLGLRLIYFSYDVKMKEKGDIPEGYSVSREKKERFSLILESASTNQTSMYLCASSLLDREKETQYFGPGTRLLVL.